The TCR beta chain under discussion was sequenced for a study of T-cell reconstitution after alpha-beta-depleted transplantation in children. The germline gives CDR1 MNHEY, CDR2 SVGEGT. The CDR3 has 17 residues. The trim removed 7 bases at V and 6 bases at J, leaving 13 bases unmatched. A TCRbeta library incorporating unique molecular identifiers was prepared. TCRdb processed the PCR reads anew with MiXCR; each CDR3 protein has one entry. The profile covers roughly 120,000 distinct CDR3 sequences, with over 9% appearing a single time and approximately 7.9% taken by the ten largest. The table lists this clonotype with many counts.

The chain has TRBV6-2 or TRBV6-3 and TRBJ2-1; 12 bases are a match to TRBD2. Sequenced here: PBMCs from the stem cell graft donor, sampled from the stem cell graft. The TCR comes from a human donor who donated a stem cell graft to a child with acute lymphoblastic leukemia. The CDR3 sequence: CASINGLAGGPGNEQFF. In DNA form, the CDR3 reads TGTGCCAGCATCAACGGGCTAGCGGGAGGGCCTGGCAATGAGCAGTTCTTC.